The 8 T cell receptor beta chains below were found in one sample sequenced in a study of cytotoxic CD8 clonotypes in ibrutinib-treated CLL. Profiled with immunoSEQ multiplex PCR; TCRdb holds only in-frame clones, not every one. This table has tens of thousands of clones, about four fifths appearing once. The source material was PBMCs, sampled after 12 months of ibrutinib treatment. The receptors stem from a human donor with chronic lymphocytic leukemia.

J is TRBJ1-2 and V is TRBV10-2, with 8 bases aligning to TRBD1. Germline V gene lookup returns CDR1 WSHSY and CDR2 SAAADI. CDR3 size: 18 residues. With 7 bases clipped from V and 4 bases from J, the junction kept 20 bases outside the gene matches. The CDR3, as DNA: TGCGCCAGCACTCAAACACGGACAGGGCTACCCGGGGCCTATGGCTACACCTTC. Its protein is CASTQTRTGLPGAYGYTF.

The chain recombines TRBV19 with TRBJ2-3, with 7 bases lining up with TRBD2. Germline V gene data show CDR1 as LNHDA and CDR2 as SQIVND (reference sequence). The CDR3 covers 15 residues. V was clipped by 7 bases and J by 7 bases; unmatched bases: 14. CDR3 sequence: CASTAAGLAVNTQYF. The CDR3 DNA reads as TGTGCCAGTACCGCCGCCGGGCTAGCGGTCAATACGCAGTATTTT.

This clone was found a few times. V is TRBV11-1 and J is TRBJ2-5; 12 bases align to TRBD2. The CDR3 length is 14 residues. Germline V gene lookup returns CDR1 SGHAT and CDR2 FQDESV (reference sequence). V gave up 6 bases and J gave up 5 bases; unmatched junction bases: 4. In nucleotides, the CDR3 is TGTGCCAGCAGGACTAGCGGGGGCCCGGAGACCCAGTACTTC. Translating it yields CASRTSGGPETQYF.

For the CDR3, the DNA is TGTGCCACTCCAGGGTCCTACGAGCAGTACTTC. This codes for CATPGSYEQYF. V usage is TRBV11-3 and J usage is TRBJ2-7, with D perhaps TRBD1 (5 bases). This CDR3 has 11 residues. Germline CDR1 is SGHNT and CDR2 is YENEEA. The germline V and J ends were trimmed by 10 bases and 1 base, with 8 bases remaining between them.

V gene TRBV28 combines with J gene TRBJ2-5; a possible D gene is TRBD1 (5 bases). The germline gives CDR1 MDHEN, CDR2 SYDVKM. The CDR3 consists of 14 residues. Trimming pared 0 bases from V and 7 bases from J, leaving 12 bases between. CDR3 nucleotides: TGTGCCAGCAGTTTATGGTCCAGCCAGGGGACCCAGTACTTC. It translates to CASSLWSSQGTQYF.

This clone was seen once. CDR3: CASSLEVGTGANVLTF. CDR3 DNA sequence: TGCGCCAGCAGCTTGGAGGTAGGAACTGGGGCCAACGTCCTGACTTTC. The chain carries TRBV5-1 and TRBJ2-6; D is unclear. Germline V gene sequence: CDR1 SGHRS, CDR2 YFSETQ. The CDR3 runs 16 residues. V lost 0 bases to trimming and J lost 2 bases, with 9 bases between them.

The rearrangement uses TRBV7-9 and TRBJ2-7; D is undetermined. V gave up 5 bases and J gave up 3 bases, with 14 bases separating them. The CDR3 loop spans 14 amino acids. Per germline, CDR1 SEHNR and CDR2 FQNEAQ (reference sequence). The CDR3 sequence: CASSPKGRNYEQYF. The CDR3 DNA is TGTGCCAGCAGCCCTAAGGGCAGGAACTACGAGCAGTACTTC.

The chain recombines TRBV27 with TRBJ2-3, with D possibly being TRBD1 (5 bases). This CDR3 contains 14 residues. CDR1 is MNHEY and CDR2 is SMNVEV in the germline V gene (reference sequence). V dropped 3 bases and J dropped 2 bases, with 9 bases sitting between them. CDR3 coding DNA: TGTGCCAGCAGTTTGCAGGGCCCCACAGATACGCAGTATTTT. As protein: CASSLQGPTDTQYF.